This entry features one T cell receptor beta chain sequence. The antigen it binds to is not known. Base qualities are missing; no much larger clone stands one base away. Whole blood was collected in K2EDTA tubes by collaborating institutions according to the institutions' own protocols. For TCRbeta analysis, collaborators shipped samples as frozen whole blood, isolated PBMCs, or DNA extracted from either of those sample types. The CDR3 measures 13 amino acids from cysteine to phenylalanine. The DNA shown is the 39-base CDR3, in frame from base 1. The V end loses 5 bases and the J end loses 0 bases, and a stretch of 7 bases separates them. This entry is derived from a study of blood T cell repertoires in COVID-19 (dated by TCRdb to 2020 to 2021). Notes on the research overall: Samples from collaborators originated in the United States, Italy and Spain and spanned both the acute and convalescent phases of COVID-19. The prospective study material was composed of cDNA or gDNA derived from T cells, B-cell-depleted T cells, or PBMCs. The repertoires were made available in a free public database intended to serve as a resource for research on the immune response to SARS-CoV-2. Deeply sampled blood TCRbeta repertoires from subjects exposed to, actively infected with, or recovered from COVID-19 were included in the dataset. Nearly every sample came with metadata listing a de-identified subject ID, COVID-19 status, age in years and sex. Samples were obtained from the ongoing ImmuneRACE study (first 160 participants) and from 1,200 or so subjects provided by 6 global collaborators. Where HLA class I and class II types were available, the types were taken from metadata supplied by the sample provider, not from assay-based typing.

TCRbeta CDR3 regions were amplified from genomic DNA using the immunoSEQ Assay, a bias-controlled multiplex PCR. The paper's processing steps were these. The number of nucleated cells in each sample was estimated from the amplification of reference gene primers within the assay. To quantify the absolute abundance of each unique TCRbeta CDR3 rearrangement, sequence reads were collapsed and filtered. For each sample, productive Simpson clonality was calculated as the square root of Simpson's diversity index across productive rearrangements. TCRdb mirrors the immuneACCESS table, restricted to in-frame sequences. Some clones are absent from its copies; in checked studies, under half trace to an unresolved V gene, and the reason for the others is unknown. D and trimming come from the DNA, and the V and J calls and clone size come from that table. The sample includes 200,000 to 250,000 clones, with about 86% observed a single time. The biggest ten clones account for about 2.4% of the sample.

General study outcomes and caveats: The quantity of clinical and demographic metadata differed by source and by participant and was supplied without curation.

The chain links TRBV12-3 or TRBV12-4 with TRBJ1-1; the D gene is perhaps TRBD1, on 5 matching bases. This sequence originates from a woman between 55 and 75 years old with acute or convalescent COVID-19. Source material: peripheral blood. The CDR3 reads CASSQTVNTEAFF. The DNA sequence is as follows: TGTGCCAGCAGTCAGACAGTGAACACTGAAGCTTTCTTT.